The next 2 T cell receptor beta chains were all read from a single sample in a study of cytomegalovirus exposure and HLA in healthy donors. The study ran its PCR with 60 Vbeta and 13 Jbeta primers. This table comes from immunoSEQ multiplex PCR, and its TCRdb copy is limited to in-frame clones, with some not included. The sample table includes 100,000 or so clones. The sequenced sample was PBMCs. These receptors originate from a man aged 50 or older in good health and CMV-seronegative.

V gene TRBV19 combines with J gene TRBJ2-5; TRBD1 might be the D (6 bases). CDR3 length: 13 amino acids. The ends were cut back, 2 bases at V and 4 bases at J, with 8 bases in the middle. Looked up from germline, CDR1 is LNHDA and CDR2 is SQIVND (reference sequence). The CDR3 loop reads CASSITGRETQYF. CDR3 bases: TGTGCCAGTAGTATAACAGGGAGAGAGACCCAGTACTTC.

J is TRBJ2-3 and V is TRBV5-5; 7 positions match TRBD2. V shed 6 bases, J shed 0 bases, and the junction held 7 bases outside the gene matches. This CDR3 comprises 15 residues. Per germline, CDR1 SGHKS and CDR2 YYEKEE (reference sequence). CDR3 nucleotides: TGTGCCAGCACCCCTCCTAGCGGTAGCACAGATACGCAGTATTTT. It translates to CASTPPSGSTDTQYF.